This T cell receptor beta chain was recovered during a study of blood T cell repertoires in COVID-19. Sequencing used immunoSEQ multiplex PCR; TCRdb keeps in-frame clones, though not all of them. The sample lists some 330,000 clones, over 80% seen once, with about 5% in the top ten. Trimming at V came to 0 bases and at J to 8 bases, leaving 13 bases not matched to a gene. The CDR3 has 18 amino acids. Germline lookup yields CDR1 MGHRA and CDR2 YSYEKL. The chain uses TRBV4-1 and TRBJ2-1, with 10 bases that match TRBD2. This sequence was found in a woman between 50 and 59 years old who had recovered from COVID-19. Sequencing was performed on PBMCs or T cells enriched from blood (not recorded which). The CDR3 sequence is CASSQDRPSGRYVDEQFF. Here the CDR3 DNA reads TGCGCCAGCAGCCAAGATCGGCCTAGCGGGAGATACGTCGATGAGCAGTTCTTC.